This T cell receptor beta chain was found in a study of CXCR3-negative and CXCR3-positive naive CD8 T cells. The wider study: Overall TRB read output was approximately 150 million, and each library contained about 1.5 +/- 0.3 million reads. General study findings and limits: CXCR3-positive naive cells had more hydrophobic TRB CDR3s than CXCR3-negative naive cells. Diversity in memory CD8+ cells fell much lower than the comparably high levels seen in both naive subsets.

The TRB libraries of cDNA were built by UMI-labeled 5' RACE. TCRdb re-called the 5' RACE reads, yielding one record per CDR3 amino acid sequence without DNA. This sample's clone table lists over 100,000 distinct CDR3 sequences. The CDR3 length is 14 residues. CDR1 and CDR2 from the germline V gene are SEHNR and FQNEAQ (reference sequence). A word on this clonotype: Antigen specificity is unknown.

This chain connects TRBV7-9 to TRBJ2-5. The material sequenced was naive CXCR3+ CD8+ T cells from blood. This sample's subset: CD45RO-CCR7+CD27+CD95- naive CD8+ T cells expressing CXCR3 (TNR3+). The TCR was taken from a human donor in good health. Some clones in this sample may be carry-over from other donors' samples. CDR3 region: CASSSDRYLETQYF.